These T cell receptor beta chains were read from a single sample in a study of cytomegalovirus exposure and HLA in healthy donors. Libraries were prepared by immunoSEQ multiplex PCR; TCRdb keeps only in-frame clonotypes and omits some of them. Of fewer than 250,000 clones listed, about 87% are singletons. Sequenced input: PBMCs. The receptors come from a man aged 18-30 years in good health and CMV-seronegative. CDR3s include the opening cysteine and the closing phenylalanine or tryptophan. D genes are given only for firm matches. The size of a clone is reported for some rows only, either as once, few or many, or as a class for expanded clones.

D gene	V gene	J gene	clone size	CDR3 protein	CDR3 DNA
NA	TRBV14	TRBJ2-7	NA	CASSQGHRPYEQYF	TGTGCCAGCAGCCAAGGACACAGACCCTACGAGCAGTACTTC
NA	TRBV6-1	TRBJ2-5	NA	CASSALETQYF	TGTGCCAGCTCCGCGTTAGAGACCCAGTACTTC
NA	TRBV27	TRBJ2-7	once	CASSEELALGQYF	TGTGCCAGCAGTGAAGAACTAGCCCTAGGGCAGTACTTC
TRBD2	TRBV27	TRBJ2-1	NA	CASTRLAGTYNEQFF	TGTGCCAGCACTAGACTAGCGGGGACCTACAATGAGCAGTTCTTC
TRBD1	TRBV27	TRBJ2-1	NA	CASSLTGSTNEQFF	TGTGCCAGCAGTTTGACAGGGTCAACAAATGAGCAGTTCTTC
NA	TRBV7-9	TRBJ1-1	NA	CASSFRVRTEAFF	TGTGCCAGCAGCTTCAGGGTCCGGACTGAAGCTTTCTTT
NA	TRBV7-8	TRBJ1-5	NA	CASSSLQGRNQPQHF	TGTGCCAGCAGCTCCCTCCAGGGCCGAAATCAGCCCCAGCATTTT
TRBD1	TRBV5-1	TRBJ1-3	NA	CASSATGGSGNTIYF	TGCGCCAGCAGCGCGACAGGGGGCTCTGGAAACACCATATATTTT
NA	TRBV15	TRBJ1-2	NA	CATSRDQVGYGYTF	TGTGCCACCAGCAGAGACCAGGTTGGCTATGGCTACACCTTC
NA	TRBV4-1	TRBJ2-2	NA	CASSQPQGRIGTGELFF	TGCGCCAGCAGCCAACCCCAGGGGAGAATCGGAACCGGGGAGCTGTTTTTT
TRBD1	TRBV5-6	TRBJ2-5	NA	CASSRMNGDSEETQYF	TGTGCCAGCAGCAGGATGAACGGGGACAGCGAAGAGACCCAGTACTTC
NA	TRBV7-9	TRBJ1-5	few	CASSKGGTGNQPQHF	TGTGCCAGCAGCAAAGGCGGGACGGGCAATCAGCCCCAGCATTTT
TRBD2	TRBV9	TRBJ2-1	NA	CASSGRLAGYNEQFF	TGTGCCAGCAGCGGCCGACTAGCGGGGTACAATGAGCAGTTCTTC
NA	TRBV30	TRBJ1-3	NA	CARREQQLSGNTIYF	TGTGCCCGACGGGAGCAACAGCTCTCTGGAAACACCATATATTTT
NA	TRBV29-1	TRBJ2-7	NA	CSVAMDSGVEQYF	TGCAGCGTTGCTATGGACAGCGGGGTCGAGCAGTACTTC
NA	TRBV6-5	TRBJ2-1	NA	CASSYSRIDEQFF	TGTGCCAGCAGTTACTCGCGAATCGATGAGCAGTTCTTC